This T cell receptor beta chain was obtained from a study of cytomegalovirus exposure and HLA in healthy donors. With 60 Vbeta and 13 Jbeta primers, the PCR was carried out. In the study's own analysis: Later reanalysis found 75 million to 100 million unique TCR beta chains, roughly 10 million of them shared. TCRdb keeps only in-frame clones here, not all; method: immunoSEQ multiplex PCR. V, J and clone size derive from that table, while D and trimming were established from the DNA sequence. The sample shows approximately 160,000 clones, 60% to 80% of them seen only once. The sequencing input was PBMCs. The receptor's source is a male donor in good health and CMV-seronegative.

DNA of the CDR3: TGTGCCAGCAGTTACTCTGGCCGGAGCTCCTACGAGCAGTACTTC. This codes for CASSYSGRSSYEQYF. The J gene is TRBJ2-7, the V gene TRBV6-6; D is unclear. This CDR3 is 15 amino acids long. The V gene's germline CDR1 is MNHNY and CDR2 SVGAGI (reference sequence). V was shortened by 0 bases and J by 0 bases, with 9 bases between the two germline ends.